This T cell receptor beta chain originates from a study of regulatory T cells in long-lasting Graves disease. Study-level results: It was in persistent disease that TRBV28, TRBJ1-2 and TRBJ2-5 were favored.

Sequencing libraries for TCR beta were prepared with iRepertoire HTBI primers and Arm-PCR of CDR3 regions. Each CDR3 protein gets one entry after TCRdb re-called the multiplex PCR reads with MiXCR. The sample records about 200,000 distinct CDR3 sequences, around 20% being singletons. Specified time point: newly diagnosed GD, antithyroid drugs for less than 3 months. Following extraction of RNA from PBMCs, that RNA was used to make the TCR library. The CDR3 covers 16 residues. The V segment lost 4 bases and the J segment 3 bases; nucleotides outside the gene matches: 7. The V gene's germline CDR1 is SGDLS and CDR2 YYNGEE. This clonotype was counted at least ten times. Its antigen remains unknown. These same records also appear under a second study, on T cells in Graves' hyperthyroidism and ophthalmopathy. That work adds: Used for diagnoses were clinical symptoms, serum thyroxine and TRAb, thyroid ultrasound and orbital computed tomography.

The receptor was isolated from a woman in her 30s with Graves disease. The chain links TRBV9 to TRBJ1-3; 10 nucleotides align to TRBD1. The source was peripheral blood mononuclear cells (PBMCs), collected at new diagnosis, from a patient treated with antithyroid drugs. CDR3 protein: CASSPRDRGGGNTIYF. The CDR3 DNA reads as TGTGCCAGCAGCCCCCGGGACAGGGGAGGTGGAAACACCATATATTTT.